This T cell receptor beta chain originates from a study of shared clonotypes between healthy human individuals. Overall study findings and caveats: With few donors, the genetic and exposure-history diversity represented was limited. Naive subsets usually exceeded memory subsets in estimated richness.

CDR1 is SGHAT and CDR2 is FQNNGV in the germline V gene. V lost 5 bases to trimming and J lost 3 bases; unmatched junction nucleotides: 11. The CDR3 is 16 residues long. The test was conducted at deep level. The repertoire was sequenced with immunoSEQ multiplex PCR; TCRdb's copy has only in-frame clones and lacks some. The data show about 980,000 clones, with roughly 72% seen just once and approximately 1.5% held by the top ten. Remarks on this clone: Antigen specificity is unknown.

The chain carries TRBV11-2 and TRBJ2-7, with 9 bases fitting TRBD1. The sequence derives from a man aged 18 to 29 in good health. The specimen was memory CD4+ T cells sorted from blood. Sample subset: CD45RA-negative fraction. The CDR3 region is CASSLGPGQGFYEQYF. The CDR3 region has the DNA TGTGCCAGCAGCCTCGGCCCGGGACAGGGATTCTACGAGCAGTACTTC. Filled out from reference TRBV11-2 and TRBJ2-7, the complete variable domain reads EAGVAQSPRYKIIEKRQSVAFWCNPISGHATLYWYQQILGQGPKLLIQFQNNGVVDDSQLPKDRFSAERLKGVDSTLKIQPAKLEDSAVYLCASSLGPGQGFYEQYFGPGTRLTVT.